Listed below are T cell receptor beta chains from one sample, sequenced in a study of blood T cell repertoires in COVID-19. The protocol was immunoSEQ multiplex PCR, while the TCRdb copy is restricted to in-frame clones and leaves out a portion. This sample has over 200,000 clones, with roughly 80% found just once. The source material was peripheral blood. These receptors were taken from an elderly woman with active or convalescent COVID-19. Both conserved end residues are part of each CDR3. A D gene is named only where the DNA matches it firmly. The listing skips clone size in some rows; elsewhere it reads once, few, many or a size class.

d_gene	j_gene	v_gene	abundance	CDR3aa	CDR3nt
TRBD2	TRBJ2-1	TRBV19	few	CASSIGLAGYIYNEQFF	TGTGCCAGTAGTATCGGTCTAGCGGGATATATCTACAATGAGCAGTTCTTC
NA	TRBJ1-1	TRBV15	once	CATSRDGDSSKAFF	TGTGCCACCAGCAGAGATGGAGACAGCAGTAAGGCTTTCTTT
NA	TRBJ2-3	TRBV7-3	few	CASSPLGQSTDTQYF	TGTGCCAGCAGCCCCCTTGGACAGAGCACAGATACGCAGTATTTT
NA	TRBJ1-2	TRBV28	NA	CASTRGGSNYGYTF	TGTGCCAGCACCCGAGGCGGGTCTAACTATGGCTACACCTTC
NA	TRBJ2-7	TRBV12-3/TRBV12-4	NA	CASSTFGRVEQYF	TGTGCCAGCAGCACATTCGGCAGGGTCGAGCAGTACTTC
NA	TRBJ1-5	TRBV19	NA	CASSIGAWVSNQPQHF	TGTGCCAGTAGTATCGGAGCATGGGTAAGCAATCAGCCCCAGCATTTT
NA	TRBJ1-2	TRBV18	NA	CASSPAAMSHNYGYTF	TGTGCCAGCTCACCAGCGGCGATGTCCCATAACTATGGCTACACCTTC
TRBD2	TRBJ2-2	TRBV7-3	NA	CASSLRLAGGNHGELFF	TGTGCCAGCAGCCTAAGACTAGCGGGGGGTAATCACGGGGAGCTGTTTTTT
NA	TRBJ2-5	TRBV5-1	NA	CASSQGGRAGSETQYF	TGCGCCAGCAGCCAAGGCGGGCGGGCGGGCTCAGAGACCCAGTACTTC
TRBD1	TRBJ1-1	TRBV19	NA	CASSKRPGQGVAEAFF	TGTGCCAGTAGTAAACGCCCGGGACAGGGCGTGGCTGAAGCTTTCTTT
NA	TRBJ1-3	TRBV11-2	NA	CASSLRGGEVSGNTIYF	TGTGCCAGCAGCTTAAGGGGCGGTGAGGTCTCTGGAAACACCATATATTTT
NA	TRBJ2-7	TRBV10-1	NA	CASSYGDYEQYF	TGCGCCAGCAGTTACGGGGACTACGAGCAGTACTTC
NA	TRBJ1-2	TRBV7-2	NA	CASSTPHDRTVFNYGYTF	TGTGCCAGCAGCACCCCCCATGACCGGACAGTCTTTAACTATGGCTACACCTTC